One and the same sample provided the 18 T cell receptor beta chains below, sequenced in a study of metastatic and nonmetastatic thyroid tumors. Nobody among the patients had been given any treatment before thyroid surgery. TCRdb re-called the PCR reads via MiXCR. The sample records about 43,000 clones, around 2.9% being singletons. The sequenced sample consisted of blood. The receptors derive from a female donor with papillary thyroid cancer or a benign thyroid nodule (not recorded which). Some clones in this sample may be carry-over from other donors' samples.

Concerning this clone itself: The CDR3 does not close with the conserved phenylalanine or tryptophan, likely indicating a read error. This chain connects TRBV28 to TRBJ2-7, with D hard to call. CDR3 length equals 14 residues. Germline V gene data show CDR1 as MDHEN and CDR2 as SYDVKM. The V gene lost 1 base and the J gene lost 1 base, with 8 bases spanning the gap. As DNA, the CDR3 is TGTGCCAGCAGTTTATTGGTGGGATCCTACGAGCAGTACTGC. It codes for CASSLLVGSYEQYC.

This clone was detected many times. V and J are TRBV24-1 and TRBJ2-1, with 7 bases identical to TRBD1. Germline assignment: CDR1 KGHDR and CDR2 SFDVKD. The V and J ends lost 7 bases and 3 bases, in that order; junction bases with no gene match: 5. The CDR3 length is 14 residues. This CDR3 reads CATSPGQFYNEQFF. In DNA form, the CDR3 reads TGTGCCACCAGCCCGGGACAGTTCTACAATGAGCAGTTCTTC.

This clone was detected many times. The chain carries TRBV6-1 and TRBJ2-3; no definite D call. Trimming left V 3 bases short and J 8 bases short, with 3 bases between. This CDR3 is 10 amino acids long. The V gene's germline CDR1 is MNHNS and CDR2 SASEGT. CDR3 amino acids: CASSDLTQYF. The CDR3 DNA reads TGTGCCAGCAGTGACCTTACGCAGTATTTT.

The rearrangement uses TRBV28 and TRBJ2-1, with TRBD1 matching 7 bases. Trimming at V came to 7 bases and at J to 3 bases, leaving 15 bases not matched to a gene. The CDR3 contains 17 residues. Germline values: CDR1 MDHEN, CDR2 SYDVKM. CDR3 loop: CASTPIWGQRIYNEQFF. The DNA of the CDR3 is TGTGCCAGCACTCCAATTTGGGGACAGAGAATCTACAATGAGCAGTTCTTC.

This clone occurred many times. The chain carries TRBV20-1 and TRBJ2-7; D might be TRBD2 (6 bases). Trimming cost V 1 base and J 0 bases, with 10 bases left between them. Germline V gene data show CDR1 as DFQATT and CDR2 as SNEGSKA (reference sequence). The CDR3 is 14 amino acids. CDR3 in amino acids: CSARVAGSSYEQYF. Here the CDR3 DNA reads TGCAGTGCTAGAGTTGCGGGAAGCTCCTACGAGCAGTACTTC.

The chain carries TRBV19 and TRBJ2-1, with D maybe TRBD2 (6 bases). V shed 5 bases and J shed 12 bases, with 17 bases lying between them. Germline V CDR1 and CDR2: LNHDA, SQIVND (reference sequence). This CDR3 contains 13 residues. The CDR3 loop is CASSPRTSTAQFF. The CDR3 bases are TGTGCCAGTAGTCCACGAACTAGCACCGCGCAGTTCTTC.

V is TRBV11-3 and J is TRBJ2-5, with D perhaps matching TRBD1 (5 bases). This CDR3 is built from 15 residues. Germline-derived CDR1 and CDR2 are SGHNT and YENEEA. V was pared by 3 bases and J by 0 bases, with 11 bases between. The DNA for the CDR3 is TGTGCCAGCAGCTTTAGGGCAGGGCACCAAGAGACCCAGTACTTC. As protein: CASSFRAGHQETQYF.

This sequence joins TRBV28 and TRBJ2-4, with unresolved D. Germline CDR1 is MDHEN and CDR2 is SYDVKM. The CDR3 has 15 residues. Trimming took 0 bases from V and 0 from J, leaving 6 bases between them. The CDR3 nucleotides read TGTGCCAGCAGTTTATGGCCCCTAGCCAAAAACATTCAGTACTTC. As protein: CASSLWPLAKNIQYF.

The CDR3 loop reads CSGKNRAHRGEQFF. In DNA form, the CDR3 reads TGCAGTGGCAAAAACCGGGCCCATCGGGGGGAGCAGTTCTTC. The V call is TRBV20-1, the J call TRBJ2-1; a weak D match, TRBD2 (6 bases). The CDR3 runs 14 residues. The germline V gene encodes CDR1 DFQATT and CDR2 SNEGSKA (reference sequence). The V end was cut by 7 bases, the J end by 10 bases, with 23 bases between.

There are a few counts of this clone. CDR3 loop: CASRDSGNTIYF. CDR3 nucleotides: TGTGCCAGCAGAGACAGTGGAAACACCATATATTTT. V usage is TRBV9 and J usage is TRBJ1-3; the D gene is possibly TRBD1 (5 bases). The CDR3 spans 12 residues. Germline V gene data show CDR1 as SGDLS and CDR2 as YYNGEE. V lost 5 bases and J lost 3, with 6 bases in between.

This clone was observed a few times. This may be a read error: a much more frequent sequence differs by one nucleotide. In this CDR3 the conserved last residue, phenylalanine or tryptophan, is missing, so a read error is likely. The rearrangement joins TRBV7-9 to TRBJ1-4; perhaps TRBD1 as D (5 bases). Trimming removed 1 base at V and 4 bases at J, with 10 bases between. The CDR3 sequence is 15 residues long. The germline CDR1 and CDR2 sequences are SEHNR and FQNEAQ (reference sequence). CDR3 sequence reads: CASSLVRGDNEKLFL. DNA for the CDR3: TGTGCCAGCAGCTTAGTAAGAGGGGATAATGAAAAACTGTTTCTT.

This clone was detected only a few times. This sequence joins TRBV27 and TRBJ2-3; unclear D gene. The CDR3 extends over 16 amino acids. Germline V gene lookup returns CDR1 MNHEY and CDR2 SMNVEV (reference sequence). Trimming took 3 bases from V and 3 from J, leaving 16 bases between them. CDR3 bases: TGTGCCAGCAGTTTTAGGAGAGCATCAGGTACAGATACGCAGTATTTT. Protein: CASSFRRASGTDTQYF.

The table lists this clone with many counts. V usage is TRBV20-1 and J usage is TRBJ2-1, with D perhaps matching TRBD1 (5 bases). There are 14 residues in the CDR3. V lost 0 bases and J 3 bases, leaving 9 bases between the germline ends. CDR1 DFQATT and CDR2 SNEGSKA come from the germline V gene (reference sequence). The CDR3 region has the DNA TGCAGTGCTAGAGATTCCAGGGACTACAATGAGCAGTTCTTC. This gives the protein CSARDSRDYNEQFF.

This clone was seen only a few times. This rearrangement joins TRBV24-1 to TRBJ2-7, with 7 nucleotides matching TRBD1. Trimming took 2 bases from V and 0 from J; bases not matched to a gene: 0. Looked up from germline, CDR1 is KGHDR and CDR2 is SFDVKD. The length of the CDR3 is 14 residues. CDR3 bases: TGTGCCACCAGTGATTGGGACAGCTCCTACGAGCAGTACTTC. As protein: CATSDWDSSYEQYF.

This clone was counted between two and nine times. The rearrangement uses TRBV20-1 and TRBJ2-7, with 8 nucleotides matching TRBD2. The CDR3 totals 14 residues. Germline lookup yields CDR1 DFQATT and CDR2 SNEGSKA (reference sequence). Trimming removed 6 bases from V and 0 bases from J; junction bases left unmatched: 7. For the CDR3, the DNA is TGCAGTGCCCGACCTGGGACTAGCTCCTACGAGCAGTACTTC. Protein: CSARPGTSSYEQYF.

This clone was observed many times. A single base separates this from a much larger clone, so it may be a read error. V gene TRBV19 combines with J gene TRBJ2-3, with D perhaps matching TRBD1 (6 bases). The germline V gene encodes CDR1 LNHDA and CDR2 SQIVND (reference sequence). CDR3 size: 14 residues. The chain's CDR3 is CACSRGGSTDTQYF. The CDR3 region has the DNA TGTGCCTGTAGTCGAGGGGGTAGCACAGATACGCAGTATTTT. Looking up the rest from reference TRBV19 and TRBJ2-3 gives the full variable domain: DGGITQSPKYLFRKEGQNVTLSCEQNLNHDAMYWYRQDPGQGLRLIYYSQIVNDFQKGDIAEGYSVSREKKESFPLTVTSAQKNPTAFYLCACSRGGSTDTQYFGPGTRLTVL.

A note on this clone: The same CDR3 can be traced to other DNA sequences in this sample. The chain joins TRBV7-2 to TRBJ2-2; TRBD2 aligns across 9 bases. Germline V gene sequence: CDR1 SGHTA, CDR2 FQGNSA. Trimming cost V 5 bases and J 7 bases; bases outside gene matches: 11. There are 16 residues in the CDR3. The CDR3 sequence: CASSLDASGNLGELFF. CDR3 bases: TGTGCCAGCAGCCTGGATGCTAGCGGGAACCTCGGGGAGCTGTTTTTT.

This clone was detected a few times. The chain joins TRBV3-1 to TRBJ2-7, with 7 nucleotides matching TRBD2. The CDR3 has 14 residues. The V and J ends lost 4 bases and 2 bases, in that order; junction bases with no gene match: 5. Looked up from germline, CDR1 is LGHDT and CDR2 is YNNKEL (reference sequence). The CDR3, as DNA: TGTGCCAGCAGCCGAGCGGGATCCACCTACGAGCAGTACTTC. Its translation: CASSRAGSTYEQYF.